The T cell receptor beta chain under discussion was sequenced for a study of blood T cell repertoires in COVID-19. As handled by the study authors: Nucleated cell counts were estimated from reference gene primer amplification. Method: immunoSEQ multiplex PCR; TCRdb's copy keeps in-frame clones and lacks some. D and trimming were read from the DNA, whereas the V and J calls and clone size are those reported in that table. Seen here are under 300,000 clones, around 83% observed once, and the top ten hold roughly 2%. CDR3 size: 14 residues. CDR1 is MNHEY and CDR2 is SVGAGI in the germline V gene. The J segment lost 4 bases and the V segment lost 6 bases, leaving 2 bases of the junction unmatched.

The sample was peripheral blood. The chain joins TRBV6-5 to TRBJ2-5, with TRBD2 identical over 13 bases. This clonotype was sampled from a man under 40 who had recovered from COVID-19. CDR3 region: CASRRTSGGETQYF. The CDR3 nucleotides read TGTGCCAGCAGAAGGACTAGCGGGGGAGAGACCCAGTACTTC.